Each of the 26 T cell receptor beta chains below was sequenced from the same sample in a study of blood T cell repertoires in COVID-19 (dated by TCRdb to 2020 to 2022). Receptor amplification or capture employed the immunoSEQ multiplex PCR assay. The table was pulled from immuneACCESS by TCRdb, which kept in-frame rearrangements only. Such tables lose some clones; where checked, under half of the loss comes from unresolved V genes, and the rest has no known cause. The sample table lists roughly 240,000 clones, around nine tenths of them with a count of one. About 1.7% of the sample is held by the ten biggest clonotypes. Sequencing input: peripheral blood. These receptors were obtained from a woman aged 60-75 years who had recovered from COVID-19.

The V call is TRBV7-2, the J call TRBJ1-2; D uncertain. The V end lost 1 base, the J end lost 4 bases, and 10 bases lay between the germline ends. Germline assignment: CDR1 SGHTA and CDR2 FQGNSA. This CDR3 has 14 residues. The DNA for the CDR3 is TGTGCCAGCAGCTTAGGCAGGTCCAGCTATGGCTACACCTTC. This translates into CASSLGRSSYGYTF. Full variable domain (remainder filled in from reference TRBV7-2 and TRBJ1-2): GAGVSQSPSNKVTEKGKDVELRCDPISGHTALYWYRQSLGQGLEFLIYFQGNSAPDKSGLPSDRFSAERTGGSVSTLTIQRTQQEDSAVYLCASSLGRSSYGYTFGSGTRLTVV.

The chain couples TRBV10-3 to TRBJ1-2, with 8 nucleotides matching TRBD1. CDR3 size: 13 residues. The germline gives CDR1 ENHRY, CDR2 SYGVKD. The V segment lost 6 bases and the J segment 8 bases; nucleotides outside the gene matches: 8. The CDR3 sequence is CAISSDRGWGYTF. The CDR3 coding sequence is TGTGCCATCAGCTCCGACAGGGGTTGGGGCTACACCTTC.

V usage is TRBV7-3 and J usage is TRBJ2-3, with TRBD2 identical over 9 bases. Germline assignment: CDR1 SGHTA and CDR2 FQGTGA. Losses at the gene ends were 5 bases for V and 8 bases for J; bases not matched to a gene: 11. The CDR3 consists of 15 residues. The CDR3 coding sequence is TGTGCCAGCAGCCCGCCTGGCGGGGGGGCCCTTACGCAGTATTTT. Amino acids: CASSPPGGGALTQYF.

This chain's CDR3 is CASSLDRARETQYF. The DNA for the CDR3 is TGTGCCAGCAGCCTCGACAGGGCGAGGGAGACCCAGTACTTC. This sequence joins TRBV6-6 and TRBJ2-5, with 7 bases aligning to TRBD1. J was trimmed by 5 bases and V by 6 bases; bases with no gene match: 9. Germline CDR1 and CDR2: MNHNY and SVGAGI (reference sequence). This CDR3 region has 14 residues.

The V call is TRBV5-5, the J call TRBJ1-2; D remains ambiguous. The V and J ends lost 5 bases and 0 bases respectively, with 8 bases between them. Looked up from germline, CDR1 is SGHKS and CDR2 is YYEKEE (reference sequence). CDR3 length: 13 residues. The CDR3: CASSPGTNYGYTF. CDR3 nucleotide sequence: TGTGCCAGCAGTCCCGGGACTAACTATGGCTACACCTTC.

This clone turned up a few times. The chain uses TRBV3-1 (or the pseudogene TRBV3-2) and TRBJ2-7; 9 bases match TRBD2. The length of the CDR3 is 15 residues. The V segment lost 4 bases and the J segment 2 bases; nucleotides outside the gene matches: 6. CDR1 LGHDT and CDR2 YNNKEL come from the germline V gene (reference sequence). CDR3 nucleotide sequence: TGTGCCAGCAGCCCTAGCGGGGCCCCGGCCTACGAGCAGTACTTC. It yields the protein CASSPSGAPAYEQYF.

V usage is TRBV10-3 and J usage is TRBJ2-1; perhaps TRBD1 as D (5 bases). The germline V gene has CDR1 ENHRY and CDR2 SYGVKD. The CDR3 spans 16 residues. V dropped 0 bases and J dropped 7 bases, with 16 bases sitting between them. CDR3 in DNA: TGTGCCATCAGTGAGTCGATCGTGGGGCCGGGTAATGAGCAGTTCTTC. Translated, it gives CAISESIVGPGNEQFF.

The genes are TRBV7-9 and TRBJ1-1; 8 nucleotides align to TRBD1. Germline CDR1 reads SEHNR; CDR2 reads FQNEAQ (reference sequence). CDR3 length: 16 amino acids. J was trimmed by 3 bases and V by 5 bases; bases with no gene match: 11. In DNA, the CDR3 is TGTGCCAGCAGCCCGGGGCAGGGGGCATTGGACACTGAAGCTTTCTTT. Its translation is CASSPGQGALDTEAFF.

This clone was recorded only once. The chain couples TRBV19 to TRBJ2-1; possibly TRBD1 for D (5 bases). This CDR3 has 16 amino acids. V was pared by 1 base and J by 4 bases, with 14 bases between. Germline CDR1 LNHDA, CDR2 SQIVND (reference sequence). CDR3 coding DNA: TGTGCCAGTAGTATAGCCCCCCAGGGCCTATACAATGAGCAGTTCTTC. Amino acids: CASSIAPQGLYNEQFF.

The rearrangement joins TRBV2 to TRBJ2-6; D unresolved. This CDR3 spans 15 amino acids. The germline V and J ends were trimmed by 1 base and 1 base, with 5 bases remaining between them. In germline, CDR1 is SNHLY, CDR2 FYNNEI. CDR3 in amino acids: CASSEVGSGANVLTF. The CDR3 DNA is TGTGCCAGCAGTGAAGTCGGGTCTGGGGCCAACGTCCTGACTTTC.

The rearrangement uses TRBV11-2 and TRBJ2-5; maybe TRBD2 (5 bases). The germline CDR1 and CDR2 sequences are SGHAT and FQNNGV. CDR3 length: 14 residues. V gave up 2 bases and J gave up 2 bases, with 9 bases separating them. CDR3 protein: CASSLRTGQETQYF. CDR3 nucleotide sequence: TGTGCCAGCAGCTTAAGGACGGGACAAGAGACCCAGTACTTC.

The genes are TRBV5-5 and TRBJ1-4, with a tentative D call TRBD1 (5 bases). Trimming removed 4 bases at V and 1 base at J, with 11 bases between. The germline V gene has CDR1 SGHKS and CDR2 YYEKEE (reference sequence). The CDR3 runs to 15 residues. The CDR3 sequence: CASSLGGLTNEKLFF. CDR3 nucleotides: TGTGCCAGCAGCCTCGGGGGGTTAACTAATGAAAAACTGTTTTTT. Full variable domain (outside the CDR3, taken from reference TRBV5-5 and TRBJ1-4): DAGVTQSPTHLIKTRGQQVTLRCSPISGHKSVSWYQQVLGQGPQFIFQYYEKEERGRGNFPDRFSARQFPNYSSELNVNALLLGDSALYLCASSLGGLTNEKLFFGSGTQLSVL.

This chain links TRBV5-5 with TRBJ2-7; tentatively, D is TRBD2 (5 bases). The germline gives CDR1 SGHKS, CDR2 YYEKEE (reference sequence). The CDR3 sequence is 14 residues long. V was cut by 4 bases and J by 2 bases, with 13 bases left in between. As DNA, the CDR3 is TGTGCCAGCAGCCCCGGACCGGGAACCTACGAGCAGTACTTC. It translates to CASSPGPGTYEQYF.

This clone was found a few times. Here the CDR3 DNA reads TGTGCCAGCGGTGCTCGGAGCGGGGGGGATGGGCAGTTCTTC. It translates to CASGARSGGDGQFF. J is TRBJ2-1 and V is TRBV27; 10 bases line up with TRBD2. V shed 8 bases and J 12 bases; nucleotides not matched to a gene: 13. Germline V gene data show CDR1 as MNHEY and CDR2 as SMNVEV (reference sequence). The CDR3 has 14 residues.

The V and J genes are TRBV9 and TRBJ1-4; no clear D gene. The germline V gene encodes CDR1 SGDLS and CDR2 YYNGEE. CDR3 length equals 14 residues. The V end was cut by 0 bases, the J end by 6 bases, with 9 bases between. CDR3 residues: CASSVAGGDEKLFF. Here the CDR3 DNA reads TGTGCCAGCAGCGTAGCGGGTGGCGATGAAAAACTGTTTTTT.

The chain employs TRBV5-1 and TRBJ2-3, with D maybe TRBD2 (6 bases). The germline V gene has CDR1 SGHRS and CDR2 YFSETQ. This CDR3 is 16 amino acids long. V was clipped by 1 base and J by 6 bases, with 18 bases between them. The CDR3 DNA reads as TGCGCCAGCAGCTTGTCTCTAGCGTGGGCGGGGGATACGCAGTATTTT. Amino acids: CASSLSLAWAGDTQYF.

This clone has only a few counts. The rearrangement joins TRBV2 to TRBJ1-6; D unclear. The V gene's germline CDR1 is SNHLY and CDR2 FYNNEI. The CDR3 totals 14 residues. Between the trimmed V and J ends, which lost 2 bases and 4 bases, there was a span of 6 bases. The CDR3 protein is CASSELQYNSPLHF. The CDR3 DNA sequence: TGTGCCAGCAGTGAACTACAGTATAATTCACCCCTCCACTTT.

The CDR3 DNA is TGTGCCAGTAAAACGGACAGGGGTGCTTCACCCCTCCACTTT. Encoded protein: CASKTDRGASPLHF. The genes are TRBV19 and TRBJ1-6; 9 bases agree with TRBD1. V lost 7 bases to trimming and J lost 9 bases; unmatched junction nucleotides: 7. CDR3 size: 14 residues. The germline V gene encodes CDR1 LNHDA and CDR2 SQIVND (reference sequence). The whole variable domain, filled in from reference TRBV19 and TRBJ1-6, reads DGGITQSPKYLFRKEGQNVTLSCEQNLNHDAMYWYRQDPGQGLRLIYYSQIVNDFQKGDIAEGYSVSREKKESFPLTVTSAQKNPTAFYLCASKTDRGASPLHFGNGTRLTVT.

V gene TRBV18 combines with J gene TRBJ1-4; D might be TRBD1 (5 bases). This CDR3 contains 15 residues. The ends were cut back, 6 bases at V and 6 bases at J, with 17 bases in the middle. From germline, CDR1 is KGHSH and CDR2 LQKENI. The CDR3 DNA reads as TGTGCCAGCTCGCAGTACAGGCAAGGTGATGAAAAACTGTTTTTT. Encoded protein: CASSQYRQGDEKLFF.

The rearrangement links TRBV25-1 to TRBJ1-3, with a weak D call TRBD1 (6 bases). The ends were cut back, 7 bases at V and 3 bases at J, with 13 bases in the middle. In germline, CDR1 is MGHDK, CDR2 SYGVNS. There are 14 residues in the CDR3. The CDR3 protein is CASTNRAFGNTIYF. The DNA for the CDR3 is TGTGCCAGCACTAACAGGGCTTTTGGAAACACCATATATTTT.

J is TRBJ2-5 and V is TRBV20-1; 8 bases align to TRBD2. The germline gives CDR1 DFQATT, CDR2 SNEGSKA (reference sequence). This CDR3 region has 14 residues. With 3 bases clipped from V and 5 bases from J, the junction kept 8 bases outside the gene matches. In DNA form, the CDR3 reads TGCAGTGCTAGTCTAGCGGGTGGCGGGGAGACCCAGTACTTC. Amino acid sequence: CSASLAGGGETQYF.

The chain is built from TRBV7-3 and TRBJ1-2; TRBD1 aligns across 8 bases. Germline-derived CDR1 and CDR2 are SGHTA and FQGTGA. The V gene end was trimmed by 5 bases and the J gene end by 8 bases; junction bases not matched to a gene: 7. This CDR3 comprises 13 residues. CDR3 sequence reads: CASSPDRAVGYTF. For the CDR3, the DNA is TGTGCCAGCAGCCCGGACAGGGCGGTCGGCTACACCTTC.

The V and J genes are TRBV28 and TRBJ2-5; maybe TRBD1 (6 bases). The CDR3 totals 15 residues. V was clipped by 6 bases and J by 1 base, with 15 bases between them. Per the germline V gene, CDR1 is MDHEN and CDR2 is SYDVKM. The DNA of the CDR3 is TGTGCCAGCAGGCCCTACAGGGAGATCCAAGAGACCCAGTACTTC. It yields the protein CASRPYREIQETQYF. Variable domain in full (rest from reference TRBV28 and TRBJ2-5): DVKVTQSSRYLVKRTGEKVFLECVQDMDHENMFWYRQDPGLGLRLIYFSYDVKMKEKGDIPEGYSVSREKKERFSLILESASTNQTSMYLCASRPYREIQETQYFGPGTRLLVL.

This rearrangement joins TRBV18 to TRBJ2-1, with a tentative D call TRBD2 (6 bases). Germline V gene data show CDR1 as KGHSH and CDR2 as LQKENI. CDR3 length equals 14 residues. Trimming shortened V by 3 bases and J by 4 bases, and 10 bases separated the two germline ends. The CDR3 region is CASSPDYSYNEQFF. For the CDR3, the DNA is TGTGCCAGCTCACCGGACTACTCTTACAATGAGCAGTTCTTC.

V gene TRBV29-1 combines with J gene TRBJ2-1, with D unclear. Trimming shortened V by 4 bases and J by 0 bases, and 13 bases separated the two germline ends. Per germline, CDR1 SQVTM and CDR2 ANQGSEA. This CDR3 spans 15 amino acids. The CDR3 nucleotides are TGCAGCGTTGTCGTCGGCGCTAGCTCCTACAATGAGCAGTTCTTC. Protein sequence: CSVVVGASSYNEQFF.

This chain joins TRBV4-2 and TRBJ1-5; weak D call: TRBD1 (5 bases). Germline values: CDR1 LGHNA, CDR2 YNFKEQ. The CDR3 is 17 amino acids. V lost 0 bases and J lost 0, with 12 bases in between. This chain's CDR3 is CASSQDRTRYSNQPQHF. Here the CDR3 DNA reads TGTGCCAGCAGCCAAGATAGGACAAGATATAGCAATCAGCCCCAGCATTTT.